Listed below are T cell receptor beta chains from one sample, sequenced in a study of cytomegalovirus exposure and HLA in healthy donors. The assay was immunoSEQ multiplex PCR, and TCRdb's table has in-frame clones only and misses some. The table lists fewer than 250,000 clones, about nine tenths of them singletons, with 1.3% in the top ten. The specimen sequenced was PBMCs. These receptors were taken from a man aged 25-40 years in good health and CMV-seronegative. Each CDR3 is given with its conserved first and last residue.

V | CDR3
TRBV20-1 | CSANGLGEQYF
TRBV6-5 | CASSRGGSSGNTIYF
TRBV5-1 | CASSPGQGASEQYF
TRBV4-2 | CASSQEARSKAYEQYF
TRBV5-1 | CASSREQGRSYEQYF
TRBV28 | CASSYAGAEAFF
TRBV7-9 | CASSFDSSTEAFF
TRBV7-9 | CASSWGQGATDTQYF
TRBV6-6 | CASSPVAHEQYF
TRBV27 | CASSSLAGGNNEQFF
TRBV7-9 | CASSKSGSSYNEQFF
TRBV30 | CAWSPKTAGETEAFF
TRBV20-1 | CSVSRTYGYTF
TRBV5-1 | CASSSFRGTGELFF
TRBV6-1 | CASSGGRDTEAFF
TRBV5-1 | CASSSLTSGGTGELFF
TRBV5-6 | CASSKQMNTEAFF
TRBV11-3 | CASSFTWGVGDTQYF
TRBV6-6 | CASSPPRGNYGYTF
TRBV7-9 | CASSPNPGQGTNEKLFF
TRBV28 | CASSLVEGGGFQPQHF
TRBV30 | CAWDRDGNQPQHF
TRBV7-9 | CASRYGGGTGVGNTIYF
TRBV20-1 | CSARPRGTQYF
TRBV6-1 | CASTPREFYEQYF
TRBV27 | CASRAFFSGQVPLEPQHF
TRBV7-9 | CASSYNPGPGDIYEQYF
TRBV28 | CASSPQVFYEQYF
TRBV7-9 | CASSAPGGGELFF
TRBV14 | CASSSTGWVTEAFF
TRBV28 | CASSKLAGGWETQYF
TRBV7-9 | CASSPTGDEQYF
TRBV6-1 | CASSEARTTFYEQYF
TRBV2 | CAGLGRSYEQYF
TRBV14 | CASSQGGQATEAFF
TRBV15 | CATSATRSTDTQYF
TRBV19 | CASSTSTNEKLFF
TRBV27 | CASRGLGGYFYNSPLHF
TRBV5-1 | CASGKSNTEAFF
TRBV21-1 | CASSKAVQGARIGYGYTF
TRBV11-2 | CASSLKGTSGGSYNEQFF
TRBV7-2 | CASSLTTDYAYEQYF
TRBV7-2 | CASSLQGDQETQYF
TRBV2 | CASTNLDRANEKLFF
TRBV5-1 | CASSLVPGIADTQYF
TRBV18 | CASSPPGQANTEAFF
TRBV9 | CASSVISGGYNEQFF
TRBV18 | CASSPDRGFQPQHF
TRBV27 | CASSLSYSFGNTIYF
TRBV19 | CASSTHSGGAGYNEQFF
TRBV27 | CASSFPRQGTNEQFF
TRBV6-5 | CASSRQGNQPQHF
TRBV7-2 | CASSLGTGVSSPLHF
TRBV7-8 | CASSFPVWYNEQFF
TRBV30 | CAGHREPTDTQYF